This T cell receptor beta chain originates from a study of T cell responses to AZD1222 COVID-19 vaccine. Broader study findings: CD4 TCRs linked to vaccination spanned spike, dominating at 160-218 and 743-854. Once two AZD1222 doses were given, Spike-specific TCR breadth and depth went up. There were repertoire samples only from the period after the peak T cell response. White British people made up most donors, females outnumbered males, and clonal diversity was possibly underestimated.

Sequenced by immunoSEQ multiplex PCR; TCRdb stores in-frame clones only, minus some. The sample has fewer than 110,000 clones, less than 90% seen once; the top ten hold approximately 15%. This clone came up once. Its antigen is not known. The length of the CDR3 is 14 residues. Germline V gene sequence: CDR1 LGHNA, CDR2 YNFKEQ. V lost 0 bases to trimming and J lost 3 bases, with 9 bases between them. Sequenced material: peripheral blood, taken on day 0 of AZD1222 vaccination. V and J are TRBV4-2 and TRBJ2-7, with D unresolved. The receptor comes from an adult in good health. The CDR3 loop reads CASSQDRDFYEQYF. The CDR3 DNA follows: TGTGCCAGCAGCCAAGATCGTGATTTCTACGAGCAGTACTTC.